Detailed here is one TCR beta chain. Antigen unknown. Documented time point: after dendritic cell vaccination, including at tumor progression/relapse. Fresh-frozen tumor tissue and more than two years of survival data were available for all. TCRdb keeps only in-frame clones here, not all; method: immunoSEQ multiplex PCR. The repertoire has 55,000 to 75,000 clones, around 85% of them found once; the top ten carry around 14%. The data were taken from a study of glioma-infiltrating T cells after dendritic cell vaccination. Study-level background: The vaccine used monocyte-derived dendritic cells pulsed overnight with autologous tumor lysate. Findings of the study overall: Only a small number of patients had complete blood and tumor samples.

The CDR3 runs 16 residues. With V trimmed by 2 bases and J by 3 bases, 10 bases remained unmatched. Germline assignment: CDR1 SGHDT and CDR2 YYEEEE. This sample comprised blood, obtained after dendritic cell vaccination. V gene TRBV5-6 combines with J gene TRBJ2-7; 8 bases are shared with TRBD1. This TCR derives from a human donor with glioblastoma. This CDR3 reads CASSFGTGRPLYEQYF. In DNA, the CDR3 is TGTGCCAGCAGCTTCGGGACAGGCCGACCCCTCTACGAGCAGTACTTC.